Following are 31 T cell receptor beta chains from one sample sequenced in a study of beta chain features in type 1 diabetes. Study results and caveats: Moderate but significant shortening of TCRB CDR3s was recorded in all four CD4+ subsets from Type 1 diabetes patients.

The authors reverse transcribed all of the isolated RNA, so sequencing captured expressed TCRB transcripts. Sequenced by immunoSEQ multiplex PCR; TCRdb stores in-frame clones only, minus some. The data show more than 300,000 clones, 8.5% to 10% seen once. Antigen specificity for these receptors is unknown. The specimen was central memory CD4+ T cells from blood. All receptors derive from a man under 40 with type 1 diabetes.

This clone has only a few counts. The chain employs TRBV4-2 and TRBJ1-1; D unresolved. Germline-derived CDR1 and CDR2 are LGHNA and YNFKEQ. V was trimmed by 5 bases and J by 0 bases, leaving 13 bases between them. The CDR3 is 15 residues long. The CDR3 region is CASSEGFAMNTEAFF. The CDR3 bases are TGTGCCAGCAGCGAGGGATTTGCCATGAACACTGAAGCTTTCTTT.

The genes are TRBV7-8 and TRBJ1-1; possibly TRBD1 for D (6 bases). The length of the CDR3 is 17 residues. V lost 5 bases to trimming and J lost 3 bases, with 22 bases between them. Germline CDR1 reads SGHVS; CDR2 reads FQNEAQ. CDR3 in amino acids: CASSQSGTRLEYTEAFF. The CDR3 DNA is TGTGCCAGCAGCCAAAGCGGGACAAGGCTGGAGTACACTGAAGCTTTCTTT.

The chain links TRBV7-8 to TRBJ2-7, with 8 bases matching TRBD2. The V segment lost 1 base and the J segment 2 bases; nucleotides outside the gene matches: 10. This CDR3 is built from 17 residues. Germline CDR1 and CDR2: SGHVS and FQNEAQ. The CDR3, as DNA: TGTGCCAGCAGCTTAGGAAGCCTAGCGGGCCCCGCCTACGAGCAGTACTTC. Protein product: CASSLGSLAGPAYEQYF.

This sequence joins TRBV30 and TRBJ1-1; the D is unclear. There are 13 residues in the CDR3. Germline assignment: CDR1 GTSNPN and CDR2 SVGIG (reference sequence). Trimming removed 3 bases at V and 6 bases at J, with 14 bases between. CDR3 coding DNA: TGTGCCTGGAGCCTAAAAGTGGTGGCTGAAGCTTTCTTT. Protein sequence: CAWSLKVVAEAFF. The full variable domain, with the rest looked up from reference TRBV30 and TRBJ1-1, is SQTIHQWPATLVQPVGSPLSLECTVEGTSNPNLYWYRQAAGRGLQLLFYSVGIGQISSEVPQNLSASRPQDRQFILSSKKLLLSDSGFYLCAWSLKVVAEAFFGQGTRLTVV.

This clone has at least ten counts. The rearrangement joins TRBV7-2 to TRBJ2-3; D possibly corresponds to TRBD2 (5 bases). Germline-derived CDR1 and CDR2 are SGHTA and FQGNSA. With 6 bases removed from V and 0 bases from J, the gap between germline ends came to 16 bases. CDR3 length: 16 amino acids. CDR3 sequence reads: CASRPGRLASTDTQYF. The CDR3 DNA sequence: TGTGCCAGCAGACCTGGAAGGCTAGCTAGCACAGATACGCAGTATTTT.

The chain has TRBV27 and TRBJ2-7, with 9 bases that match TRBD2. The CDR3 covers 16 residues. The germline CDR1 and CDR2 sequences are MNHEY and SMNVEV (reference sequence). The J segment lost 2 bases and the V segment lost 2 bases, leaving 7 bases of the junction unmatched. This CDR3 reads CASSLVRGGRAYEQYF. Written as DNA, the CDR3 is TGTGCCAGCAGTTTAGTTAGAGGCGGGAGGGCCTACGAGCAGTACTTC.

The chain combines TRBV6-5 with TRBJ1-2, with unresolved D. Germline CDR1 and CDR2: MNHEY and SVGAGI. V was shortened by 5 bases and J by 9 bases, with 16 bases between the two germline ends. This CDR3 spans 13 amino acids. The CDR3 is CASSPRDRERYTF. The CDR3 DNA reads as TGTGCCAGCAGTCCCCGGGATAGGGAGCGCTACACCTTC.

This clone occurred a few times. The CDR3 DNA reads as TGCGCCAGCAGCTTGATGCCAGCGGGAGGAACAGAAGATACGCAGTATTTT. Encoded protein: CASSLMPAGGTEDTQYF. The chain carries TRBV5-1 and TRBJ2-3; 9 bases agree with TRBD2. The CDR3 extends over 17 amino acids. J was trimmed by 5 bases and V by 1 base; bases with no gene match: 11. The germline gives CDR1 SGHRS, CDR2 YFSETQ.

The V call is TRBV7-9, the J call TRBJ2-1; D ambiguous. The CDR3 is 13 residues long. CDR1 SEHNR and CDR2 FQNEAQ come from the germline V gene (reference sequence). The V end was cut by 2 bases, the J end by 5 bases, with 7 bases between. The DNA for the CDR3 is TGTGCCAGCAGCTTAAATAGGAACAATGAGCAGTTCTTC. It specifies CASSLNRNNEQFF.

This chain links TRBV5-4 with TRBJ2-1, with 11 positions matching TRBD2. Per the germline V gene, CDR1 is SGHNT and CDR2 is YYREEE (reference sequence). The CDR3 runs to 15 residues. The junction had 4 bases not matched to a gene; V was cut back by 4 bases and J by 4 bases. The CDR3 sequence is CASSGTSGTYNEQFF. The CDR3 DNA sequence: TGTGCCAGCAGCGGGACTAGCGGTACTTACAATGAGCAGTTCTTC.

In its sample, this clone was seen a few times. This chain links TRBV30 with TRBJ1-3; no reliable D call. The V gene's germline CDR1 is GTSNPN and CDR2 SVGIG (reference sequence). V dropped 8 bases and J dropped 3 bases, with 14 bases sitting between them. CDR3 size: 13 residues. The CDR3 nucleotides are TGTGCCCTGAAAGGCAAGGGTGGAAACACCATATATTTT. Its translation is CALKGKGGNTIYF.

This clone was seen only a few times. The chain joins TRBV29-1 to TRBJ1-3; D is uncertain. This CDR3 contains 12 residues. V gave up 0 bases and J gave up 1 base, with 1 base separating them. Germline assignment: CDR1 SQVTM and CDR2 ANQGSEA. The CDR3, as DNA: TGCAGCGTTGAAGAATCTGGAAACACCATATATTTT. Translation gives CSVEESGNTIYF.

This clone was seen once. The CDR3 coding sequence is TGTGCCAGCAGCTTGGTGCTAGCGGGGGCCTCCTACGAGCAGTACTTC. It codes for CASSLVLAGASYEQYF. V usage is TRBV5-4 and J usage is TRBJ2-7; 10 bases are a match to TRBD2. CDR1 SGHNT and CDR2 YYREEE come from the germline V gene (reference sequence). This CDR3 is 16 amino acids long. Trimming at V came to 0 bases and at J to 0 bases, leaving 3 bases not matched to a gene.

This clone showed up just a few times. The chain combines TRBV7-9 with TRBJ1-2; D not resolved. The CDR3 runs to 12 residues. CDR1 is SEHNR, CDR2 FQNEAQ, per germline (reference sequence). Trimming pared 1 base from V and 8 bases from J, leaving 8 bases between. The CDR3 DNA is TGTGCCAGCAGCTTAGGAGGAGAAGGCTACACCTTC. It encodes CASSLGGEGYTF. Supplemented by reference TRBV7-9 and TRBJ1-2, the full variable domain reads DTGVSQNPRHKITKRGQNVTFRCDPISEHNRLYWYRQTLGQGPEFLTYFQNEAQLEKSRLLSDRFSAERPKGSFSTLEIQRTEQGDSAMYLCASSLGGEGYTFGSGTRLTVV.

This clone was seen ten or more times. The chain links TRBV10-3 to TRBJ1-2; possible D gene TRBD1, 6 bases. The V gene lost 3 bases and the J gene lost 8 bases, with 10 bases spanning the gap. The CDR3 totals 12 residues. The V gene's germline CDR1 is ENHRY and CDR2 SYGVKD. The CDR3 protein is CAISDRGGGYTF. In DNA, the CDR3 is TGTGCCATCAGTGACAGGGGAGGAGGCTACACCTTC.

In this sample, this clone turned up a few times. The chain carries TRBV9 and TRBJ2-5; 8 bases are shared with TRBD1. CDR3 size: 14 residues. Germline V gene data show CDR1 as SGDLS and CDR2 as YYNGEE. V was pared by 4 bases and J by 5 bases, with 7 bases of the junction left unmatched. As DNA, the CDR3 is TGTGCCAGCAGCTCGCGGCAGGGGGCCGAGACCCAGTACTTC. Translating it yields CASSSRQGAETQYF.

This clone was observed many times. The rearrangement links TRBV5-5 to TRBJ2-1, with TRBD1 matching over 8 bases. Germline V gene sequence: CDR1 SGHKS, CDR2 YYEKEE (reference sequence). J lost 4 bases, V lost 3 bases, and 6 bases had no gene match. This CDR3 is 15 amino acids long. CDR3 region: CASSSTGETYNEQFF. As DNA, the CDR3 is TGTGCCAGCAGCTCGACAGGGGAGACTTACAATGAGCAGTTCTTC. Full variable domain (remainder filled in from reference TRBV5-5 and TRBJ2-1): DAGVTQSPTHLIKTRGQQVTLRCSPISGHKSVSWYQQVLGQGPQFIFQYYEKEERGRGNFPDRFSARQFPNYSSELNVNALLLGDSALYLCASSSTGETYNEQFFGPGTRLTVL.

The chain links TRBV29-1 to TRBJ2-7; 10 bases agree with TRBD1. Germline values: CDR1 SQVTM, CDR2 ANQGSEA. The CDR3 loop spans 15 amino acids. Trimming cost V 6 bases and J 5 bases; bases outside gene matches: 13. As DNA, the CDR3 is TGCAGCGTCCTTACATCAGACAGGGGGCGGGACGAGCAGTACTTC. Amino acids: CSVLTSDRGRDEQYF.

The chain carries TRBV9 and TRBJ1-4, with D unresolved. V was trimmed by 5 bases and J by 7 bases, leaving 18 bases between them. The CDR3 is 15 residues long. Germline CDR1 is SGDLS and CDR2 is YYNGEE. CDR3: CASRLTTDGGEKLFF. Here the CDR3 DNA reads TGTGCCAGCAGGCTTACTACAGACGGCGGTGAAAAACTGTTTTTT.

V is TRBV19 and J is TRBJ1-2; 7 bases agree with TRBD1. This CDR3 contains 15 residues. After removal of 5 bases from V and 12 bases from J, the junction contained 18 bases not matched to a gene. CDR1 is LNHDA, CDR2 SQIVND, per germline (reference sequence). This CDR3 is CASSGGGPGQLADTF. The CDR3 DNA sequence: TGTGCCAGTAGTGGAGGAGGTCCGGGACAGTTGGCTGACACCTTC.

About this clone: The sample contains more than one DNA sequence encoding this CDR3. V gene TRBV7-2 combines with J gene TRBJ2-7, with 7 bases that match TRBD2. Germline CDR1 SGHTA, CDR2 FQGNSA. V lost 5 bases and J lost 2; bases outside the gene matches: 6. There are 14 residues in the CDR3. In nucleotides, the CDR3 is TGTGCCAGCAGCCCCTCTAGCGGCCCCTACGAGCAGTACTTC. Protein product: CASSPSSGPYEQYF.

This clone was counted only a few times. The chain recombines TRBV30 with TRBJ2-7, with D perhaps TRBD1 (6 bases). Trimming took off 5 bases at V and 3 bases at J, with 17 bases between the two ends. The CDR3 spans 14 residues. Germline V gene data show CDR1 as GTSNPN and CDR2 as SVGIG (reference sequence). This CDR3 reads CAWRNRDMFYEQYF. Here the CDR3 DNA reads TGTGCCTGGCGAAACCGGGACATGTTCTACGAGCAGTACTTC.

This clone has just a few counts. The V call is TRBV19, the J call TRBJ1-5, with TRBD1 matching over 10 bases. The CDR3 is 14 amino acids. V gave up 7 bases and J gave up 5 bases; unmatched junction bases: 5. CDR1 is LNHDA, CDR2 SQIVND, per germline (reference sequence). CDR3 in amino acids: CASTPDRGYQPQHF. Here the CDR3 DNA reads TGTGCCAGTACTCCGGACAGGGGGTATCAGCCCCAGCATTTT.

The chain has TRBV19 and TRBJ2-5; TRBD2 is a possible D gene (6 bases). The V gene lost 7 bases and the J gene lost 2 bases, with 14 bases spanning the gap. The CDR3 runs 14 residues. CDR1 and CDR2 from the germline V gene are LNHDA and SQIVND (reference sequence). The CDR3 DNA follows: TGTGCCAGTAAAACGGGACTCACACAAGAGACCCAGTACTTC. This gives the protein CASKTGLTQETQYF.

This clone was picked up a small number of times. The gene calls are TRBV11-2 and TRBJ2-5; possible D gene TRBD1, 6 bases. CDR1 and CDR2 from the germline V gene are SGHAT and FQNNGV. The CDR3 spans 15 residues. V lost 1 base and J 5 bases, leaving 14 bases between the germline ends. The DNA for the CDR3 is TGTGCCAGCAGCTTAGTTTCGCAGGGGCTGGAGACCCAGTACTTC. Its protein product is CASSLVSQGLETQYF.

This clone has a handful of counts. This rearrangement joins TRBV4-2 to TRBJ2-7; 10 nucleotides line up with TRBD1. This CDR3 comprises 14 residues. The ends lost 4 bases at V and 6 bases at J; junction bases unmatched: 6. CDR1 and CDR2 (germline): LGHNA, YNFKEQ. CDR3: CASSLPTGGSEQYF. CDR3 bases: TGTGCCAGCAGCCTCCCGACAGGGGGCTCCGAGCAGTACTTC.

This chain joins TRBV7-8 and TRBJ2-3; 7 bases are shared with TRBD2. The germline gives CDR1 SGHVS, CDR2 FQNEAQ. This CDR3 is 15 amino acids long. J was trimmed by 4 bases and V by 1 base; bases with no gene match: 5. The CDR3 reads CASSLVAGAPDTQYF. The CDR3 nucleotides are TGTGCCAGCAGCTTAGTTGCGGGAGCCCCAGATACGCAGTATTTT.

A few counts support this clone. V usage is TRBV7-2 and J usage is TRBJ2-7; possible D gene TRBD1, 6 bases. This CDR3 is built from 14 residues. Germline V gene sequence: CDR1 SGHTA, CDR2 FQGNSA. The germline V and J ends were trimmed by 5 bases and 0 bases, with 11 bases remaining between them. CDR3 sequence: CASSPQGSSYEQYF. The CDR3, as DNA: TGTGCCAGCAGCCCCCAGGGGAGCTCCTACGAGCAGTACTTC.

Only a few counts were recorded for this clone. CDR3 sequence reads: CASSLNGRVSGNTIYF. CDR3 DNA sequence: TGTGCCAGCAGCTTAAATGGCAGGGTGTCTGGAAACACCATATATTTT. The chain carries TRBV7-9 and TRBJ1-3, with D perhaps matching TRBD1 (5 bases). Trimming removed 2 bases at V and 1 base at J, with 12 bases between. From germline, CDR1 is SEHNR and CDR2 FQNEAQ (reference sequence). The CDR3 loop spans 16 amino acids.

This clone was found a few times. This chain joins TRBV28 and TRBJ1-5; no definite D call. Germline assignment: CDR1 MDHEN and CDR2 SYDVKM. This CDR3 spans 15 amino acids. Trimming took 1 base from V and 1 from J, leaving 8 bases between them. The CDR3 sequence is CASSLSWGSNQPQHF. Here the CDR3 DNA reads TGTGCCAGCAGTTTATCCTGGGGAAGCAATCAGCCCCAGCATTTT. Based on the CDR3 plus reference TRBV28 and TRBJ1-5, the full variable domain is DVKVTQSSRYLVKRTGEKVFLECVQDMDHENMFWYRQDPGLGLRLIYFSYDVKMKEKGDIPEGYSVSREKKERFSLILESASTNQTSMYLCASSLSWGSNQPQHFGDGTRLSIL.

The rearrangement joins TRBV18 to TRBJ2-1; a possible D gene is TRBD2 (6 bases). The germline V gene has CDR1 KGHSH and CDR2 LQKENI. The CDR3 totals 16 residues. Between the trimmed V and J ends, which lost 2 bases and 6 bases, there was a span of 17 bases. The CDR3 DNA reads TGTGCCAGCTCACCATCCCAACGGGAGTGGACCAATGAGCAGTTCTTC. It encodes CASSPSQREWTNEQFF.